This entry describes one TCR beta chain. The antigen remains unidentified. TCRdb keeps only in-frame clones here, not all; method: immunoSEQ multiplex PCR. The data hold about 78,000 clones, with approximately 85% observed a single time. The germline gives CDR1 KGHSH, CDR2 LQKENI. Deletions cut 2 bases from V and 2 bases from J, with 18 bases between. This CDR3 has 17 amino acids. These data originate in a study of T cells in localized non-small cell lung cancer. Study-level findings and limits: Exceeding tumor, uninvolved adjacent lung had the highest T cell clonality. Researchers found a median roughly 56 of the top 100 tumor clones in adjacent lung. Longer overall survival accompanied higher blood T cell density.

The chain carries TRBV18 and TRBJ1-2; the D gene is possibly TRBD1 (5 bases). This receptor was taken from a man aged 35-69 years with stage I lung adenocarcinoma. Sequences were derived from peripheral blood, sampled before any cancer treatment. The CDR3, as DNA: TGTGCCAGCTCACCATATGGCCAAGTGAGGGGAAACTATGGCTACACCTTC. It specifies CASSPYGQVRGNYGYTF.